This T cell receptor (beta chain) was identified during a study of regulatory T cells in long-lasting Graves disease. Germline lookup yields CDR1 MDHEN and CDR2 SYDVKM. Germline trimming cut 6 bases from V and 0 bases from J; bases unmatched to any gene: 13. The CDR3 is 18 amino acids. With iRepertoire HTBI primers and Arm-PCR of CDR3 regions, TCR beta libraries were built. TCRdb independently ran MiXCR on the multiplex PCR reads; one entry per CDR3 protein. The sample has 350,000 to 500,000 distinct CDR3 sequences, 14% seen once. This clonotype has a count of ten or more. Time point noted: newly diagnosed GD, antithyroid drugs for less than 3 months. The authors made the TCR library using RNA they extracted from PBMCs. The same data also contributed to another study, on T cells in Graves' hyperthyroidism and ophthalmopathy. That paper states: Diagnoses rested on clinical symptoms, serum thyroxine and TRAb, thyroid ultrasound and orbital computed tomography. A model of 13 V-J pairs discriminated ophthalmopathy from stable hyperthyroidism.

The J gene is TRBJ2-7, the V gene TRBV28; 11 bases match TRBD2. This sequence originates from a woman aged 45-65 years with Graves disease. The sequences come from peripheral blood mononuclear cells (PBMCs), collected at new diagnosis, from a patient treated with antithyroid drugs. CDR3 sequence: CASRQGTSGRPSSYEQYF. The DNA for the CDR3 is TGTGCCAGCAGGCAAGGGACTAGCGGAAGACCAAGCTCCTACGAGCAGTACTTC.